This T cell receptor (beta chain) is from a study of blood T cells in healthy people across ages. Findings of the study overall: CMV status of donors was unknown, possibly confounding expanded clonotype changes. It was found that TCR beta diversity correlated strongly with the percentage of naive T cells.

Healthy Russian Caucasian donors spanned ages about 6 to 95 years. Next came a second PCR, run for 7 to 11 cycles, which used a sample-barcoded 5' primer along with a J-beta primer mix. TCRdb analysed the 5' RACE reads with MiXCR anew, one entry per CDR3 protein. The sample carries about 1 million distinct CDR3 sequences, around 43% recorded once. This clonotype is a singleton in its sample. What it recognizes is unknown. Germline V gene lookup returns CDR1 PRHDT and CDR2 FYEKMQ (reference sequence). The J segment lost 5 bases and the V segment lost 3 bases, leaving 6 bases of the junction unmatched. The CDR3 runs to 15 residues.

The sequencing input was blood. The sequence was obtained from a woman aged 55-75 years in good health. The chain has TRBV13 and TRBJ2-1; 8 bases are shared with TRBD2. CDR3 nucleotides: TGTGCCAGCAGCTTCCCCAGCGGGAGAGACAATGAGCAGTTCTTC. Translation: CASSFPSGRDNEQFF.